These T cell receptor beta chains were read from a single sample in a study of identifying expanded T cells in peripheral blood. Here immunoSEQ multiplex PCR was the method, and the copy in TCRdb shows in-frame clones only, minus some. The data show about 82,000 clones, around 90% seen once. The sequenced material came from blood. Receptors originate from a person aged 18 to 70 in good health. The CDR3 runs from the conserved cysteine through the conserved F or W. Fields, in order: J gene, clone size, V gene, D gene, CDR3 protein, CDR3 DNA. The D gene is left open where the match is weak. Some rows mark clone size as missing; the rest say once, few, many or name a class of expanded clone.

TRBJ1-1 | . | TRBV9 | . | CASSVQGNTEAFF | TGTGCCAGCAGCGTACAGGGGAACACTGAAGCTTTCTTT
TRBJ2-7 | . | TRBV6-5 | TRBD1 | CASSSSGGVFYEQYF | TGTGCCAGCAGTTCCTCAGGGGGCGTATTCTACGAGCAGTACTTC
TRBJ1-2 | . | TRBV19 | TRBD1 | CASSIKGTEDYGYTF | TGTGCCAGTAGTATTAAAGGGACAGAGGACTATGGCTACACCTTC
TRBJ2-1 | . | TRBV7-8 | TRBD2 | CASSLAPLPGGGWDNEQFF | TGTGCCAGCAGCTTAGCGCCCCTACCGGGGGGGGGCTGGGACAATGAGCAGTTCTTC
TRBJ1-2 | . | TRBV6-6 | . | CASSYSGGEVGGYTF | TGTGCCAGCAGTTACTCGGGGGGGGAAGTGGGAGGCTACACCTTC
TRBJ1-3 | . | TRBV5-1 | . | CASSSEGRGTGNTIYF | TGCGCCAGCAGCTCCGAGGGCAGGGGCACTGGAAACACCATATATTTT
TRBJ2-1 | . | TRBV7-2 | . | CASSLVWADEQFF | TGTGCCAGCAGCCTAGTTTGGGCAGATGAGCAGTTCTTC
TRBJ1-2 | . | TRBV10-3 | . | CAIGGDKNYGYTF | TGTGCCATCGGGGGGGACAAGAACTATGGCTACACCTTC
TRBJ1-1 | . | TRBV18 | . | CASSQDQGRTEAFF | TGTGCCAGCTCGCAGGATCAGGGAAGGACTGAAGCTTTCTTT
TRBJ1-2 | . | TRBV5-6 | . | CASTLVEGDYGYTF | TGTGCCAGCACTTTAGTTGAAGGGGACTATGGCTACACCTTC
TRBJ2-7 | . | TRBV9 | TRBD1 | CASSVGTGGFYEQYF | TGTGCCAGCAGCGTAGGGACAGGGGGATTCTACGAGCAGTACTTC
TRBJ2-2 | . | TRBV5-6 | . | CASSGGSGFAGELFF | TGTGCCAGCAGCGGGGGGTCAGGGTTTGCTGGGGAGCTGTTTTTT
TRBJ1-3 | . | TRBV7-6 | . | CASSPSGNTIYF | TGTGCCAGCAGCCCTTCTGGAAACACCATATATTTT
TRBJ2-7 | . | TRBV9 | . | CASSVGAGAYYEQYF | TGTGCCAGCAGCGTAGGGGCAGGGGCCTACTACGAGCAGTACTTC
TRBJ2-2 | . | TRBV6-5 | . | CASRVVPGELFF | TGTGCCAGCAGAGTCGTTCCCGGGGAGCTGTTTTTT
TRBJ2-6 | . | TRBV25-1 | TRBD1 | CASSASGGGGANVLTF | TGTGCCAGCAGTGCCTCAGGGGGCGGTGGGGCCAACGTCCTGACTTTC
TRBJ2-7 | . | TRBV4-1 | . | CASSQDPDTPISYEQYF | TGCGCCAGCAGCCAAGACCCGGACACCCCGATCTCCTACGAGCAGTACTTC
TRBJ1-2 | . | TRBV7-3 | TRBD1 | CASSLMTGGGYTF | TGTGCCAGCAGCCTCATGACAGGGGGAGGCTACACCTTC
TRBJ2-3 | . | TRBV25-1 | TRBD1 | CASSEPGTGDTDTQYF | TGTGCCAGCAGTGAACCCGGGACAGGGGACACAGATACGCAGTATTTT
TRBJ1-5 | . | TRBV19 | . | CASKVGSQPQHF | TGTGCCAGTAAAGTGGGGAGTCAGCCCCAGCATTTT
TRBJ1-5 | . | TRBV5-8 | . | CASSFLQGKNQPQHF | TGTGCCAGCAGCTTTCTACAGGGCAAAAATCAGCCCCAGCATTTT
TRBJ2-2 | . | TRBV6-4 | TRBD1 | CASSEGRTGFTGELFF | TGTGCCAGCAGTGAAGGGAGGACAGGGTTCACCGGGGAGCTGTTTTTT
TRBJ2-7 | . | TRBV29-1 | TRBD1 | CSVEGVRDRGLSYEQYF | TGCAGCGTTGAGGGTGTCCGGGACAGGGGGCTCTCCTACGAGCAGTACTTC
TRBJ1-3 | few | TRBV9 | TRBD1 | CASSETGGIGNTIYF | TGTGCCAGCAGCGAGACAGGGGGAATTGGAAACACCATATATTTT
TRBJ2-7 | . | TRBV18 | TRBD2 | CASSPPGLAYEQYF | TGTGCCAGCTCACCACCGGGACTAGCCTACGAGCAGTACTTC
TRBJ2-1 | . | TRBV13 | TRBD2 | CASSPQLAGGAYNEQFF | TGTGCCAGCAGCCCTCAACTAGCGGGGGGTGCCTACAATGAGCAGTTCTTC
TRBJ1-2 | . | TRBV6-1 | . | CASSEVGAGANYGYTF | TGTGCCAGCAGTGAAGTGGGGGCAGGAGCTAACTATGGCTACACCTTC
TRBJ1-2 | many | TRBV7-9 | . | CASRPGTF | TGTGCCAGCAGACCCGGGACCTTC
TRBJ2-1 | once | TRBV11-3 | . | CASSLPGLSYNEQFF | TGTGCCAGCAGCTTACCAGGCCTTTCCTACAATGAGCAGTTCTTC
TRBJ1-6 | . | TRBV5-1 | . | CASSLVANTQYNSPLHF | TGCGCCAGCAGCTTGGTGGCAAATACCCAGTATAATTCACCCCTCCACTTT
TRBJ2-3 | . | TRBV9 | . | CASSVGGVGTQYF | TGTGCCAGCAGCGTAGGGGGGGTCGGCACGCAGTATTTT
TRBJ2-3 | . | TRBV5-1 | . | CASREEPSFSDTQYF | TGCGCCAGCAGGGAAGAACCATCATTTTCGGATACGCAGTATTTT
TRBJ1-3 | . | TRBV10-3 | . | CAIRRGAVGNTIYF | TGTGCCATCAGGAGGGGGGCGGTAGGAAACACCATATATTTT
TRBJ2-3 | . | TRBV9 | . | CASSVGVKPQYF | TGTGCCAGCAGCGTAGGAGTAAAGCCGCAGTATTTT
TRBJ2-7 | . | TRBV5-1 | . | CASSHTGSAYEQYF | TGCGCCAGCAGCCATACAGGATCAGCCTACGAGCAGTACTTC
TRBJ2-1 | . | TRBV4-2 | TRBD2 | CASSQPERGSYNEQFF | TGTGCCAGCAGCCAACCAGAGCGGGGCTCCTACAATGAGCAGTTCTTC
TRBJ1-6 | . | TRBV19 | . | CASSIREGRNSPLHF | TGTGCCAGTAGTATAAGGGAGGGTCGTAATTCACCCCTCCACTTT
TRBJ1-5 | few | TRBV11-1 | TRBD1 | CASSVDRELGGNQPQHF | TGTGCCAGCAGCGTCGACAGGGAATTAGGGGGCAATCAGCCCCAGCATTTT
TRBJ2-1 | . | TRBV2 | TRBD2 | CASSLNSGSRDEQFF | TGTGCCAGCAGTCTCAATAGCGGGAGTCGCGATGAGCAGTTCTTC